The present entry profiles one T cell receptor (beta chain) with its context. The antigen remains undetermined. Sequencing used cDNA as its template, made by extracting RNA and reverse transcribing it. The table came from immunoSEQ multiplex PCR; TCRdb's copy has only in-frame clones and leaves some out. The data hold approximately 57,000 clones, with about 96% observed a single time. The data belong to a study of CD8+ T cells in alopecia areata. Across the whole study: At a dose of 5 to 10 mg twice daily, oral tofacitinib was given to treated patients.

Obtained from alopecia areata patients were lesional scalp punch biopsies along with peripheral blood. Broader study findings: Normal scalp showed lower clonality than lesional scalp, especially alopecia totalis/universalis.

From germline, CDR1 is SGHDT and CDR2 YYEEEE. The CDR3 spans 11 residues. Trimming pared 4 bases from V and 10 bases from J, leaving 9 bases between. This chain joins TRBV5-6 and TRBJ2-1, with D perhaps TRBD1 or TRBD2 (6 bases each). The sample was CD8+ T cells sorted from blood, taken at week 0. This receptor was obtained from a human donor with alopecia areata. The CDR3 DNA reads TGTGCCAGCAGCGGGGGGCCGGAGCAGTTCTTC. Translating it yields CASSGGPEQFF.